This entry is about one T cell receptor beta chain. In the authors' methods: After removing out-of-frame reads, approximately 2.2 million distinct TCRbeta sequences remained. The method was immunoSEQ multiplex PCR; TCRdb's version includes in-frame clones alone and lacks a portion of them. Clone size and V and J calls were adopted from that table, with D and trimming inferred from the DNA. The sample records 35,000 to 55,000 clones, about 80% being singletons. This sample stems from a study of memory CD4+ T cells and cytomegalovirus serostatus. Overall study: Of the healthy Belgian adults, several were CMV seropositive and 20 to 30 seronegative.

Germline V CDR1 and CDR2: SEHNR, FQNEAQ (reference sequence). CDR3 length: 13 amino acids. Trimming removed 4 bases from V and 6 bases from J; junction bases left unmatched: 3. Single viable CD3+CD4+CD8-CD45RO+ cells were sorted as the memory CD4+ T cells. This chain connects TRBV7-9 to TRBJ2-7; 10 bases are a match to TRBD1. The specimen was memory CD4+ T cells from blood. The TCR originated in an adult in good health and CMV-seronegative. CDR3 loop: CASSSTGGSEQYF. The CDR3 DNA follows: TGTGCCAGCAGCTCGACAGGGGGCTCCGAGCAGTACTTC.